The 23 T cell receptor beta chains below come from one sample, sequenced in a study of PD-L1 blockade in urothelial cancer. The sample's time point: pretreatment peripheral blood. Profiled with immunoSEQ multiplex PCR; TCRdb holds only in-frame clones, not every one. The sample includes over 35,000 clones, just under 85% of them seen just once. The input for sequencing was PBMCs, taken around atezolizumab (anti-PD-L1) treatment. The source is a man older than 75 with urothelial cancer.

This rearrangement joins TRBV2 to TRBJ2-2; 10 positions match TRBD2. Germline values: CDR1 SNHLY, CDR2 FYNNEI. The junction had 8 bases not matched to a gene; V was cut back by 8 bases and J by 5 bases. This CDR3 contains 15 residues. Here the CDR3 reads CASAQRGGVTGELFF. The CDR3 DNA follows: TGTGCCAGCGCCCAGCGGGGGGGGGTTACCGGGGAGCTGTTTTTT.

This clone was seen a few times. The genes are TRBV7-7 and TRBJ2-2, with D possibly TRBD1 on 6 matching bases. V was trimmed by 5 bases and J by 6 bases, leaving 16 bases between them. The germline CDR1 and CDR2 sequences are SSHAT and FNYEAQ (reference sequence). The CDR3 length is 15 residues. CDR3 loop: CASSPGTPQAGELFF. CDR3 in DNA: TGTGCCAGCAGCCCCGGGACACCCCAGGCCGGGGAGCTGTTTTTT.

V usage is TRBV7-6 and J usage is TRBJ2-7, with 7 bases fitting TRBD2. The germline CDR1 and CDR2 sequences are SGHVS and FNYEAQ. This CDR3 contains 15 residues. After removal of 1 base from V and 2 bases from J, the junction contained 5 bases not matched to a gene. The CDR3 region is CASSLGPSGTYEQYF. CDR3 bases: TGTGCCAGCAGCTTAGGGCCTAGCGGCACCTACGAGCAGTACTTC. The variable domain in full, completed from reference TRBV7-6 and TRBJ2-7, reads GAGVSQSPRYKVTKRGQDVALRCDPISGHVSLYWYRQALGQGPEFLTYFNYEAQQDKSGLPNDRFSAERPEGSISTLTIQRTEQRDSAMYRCASSLGPSGTYEQYFGPGTRLTVT.

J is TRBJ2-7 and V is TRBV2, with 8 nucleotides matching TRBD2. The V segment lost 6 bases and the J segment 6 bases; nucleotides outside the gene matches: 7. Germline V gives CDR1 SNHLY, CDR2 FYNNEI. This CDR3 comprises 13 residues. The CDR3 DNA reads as TGTGCCAGCAGGGTGTCCGGGGGGGCCGAGCAGTACTTC. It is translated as CASRVSGGAEQYF.

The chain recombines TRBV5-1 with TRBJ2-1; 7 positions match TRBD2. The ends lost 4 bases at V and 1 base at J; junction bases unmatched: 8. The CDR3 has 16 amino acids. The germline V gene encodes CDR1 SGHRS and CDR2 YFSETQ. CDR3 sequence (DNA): TGCGCCAGCAGCCGGTTGGGGGGGAATTCCTACAATGAGCAGTTCTTC. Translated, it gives CASSRLGGNSYNEQFF.

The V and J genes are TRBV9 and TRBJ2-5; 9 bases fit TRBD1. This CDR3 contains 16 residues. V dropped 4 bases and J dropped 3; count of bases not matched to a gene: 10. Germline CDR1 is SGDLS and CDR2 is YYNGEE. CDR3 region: CASSLRQGGNEETQYF. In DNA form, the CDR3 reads TGTGCCAGCAGCCTCCGACAGGGGGGGAACGAAGAGACCCAGTACTTC.

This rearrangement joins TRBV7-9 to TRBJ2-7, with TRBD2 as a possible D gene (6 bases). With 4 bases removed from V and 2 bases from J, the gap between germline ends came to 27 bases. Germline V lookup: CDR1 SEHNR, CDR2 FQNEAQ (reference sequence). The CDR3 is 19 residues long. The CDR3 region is CASSSNGGDTYSSPYEQYF. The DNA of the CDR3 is TGTGCCAGCAGCTCTAACGGAGGGGATACCTATTCCTCCCCCTACGAGCAGTACTTC.

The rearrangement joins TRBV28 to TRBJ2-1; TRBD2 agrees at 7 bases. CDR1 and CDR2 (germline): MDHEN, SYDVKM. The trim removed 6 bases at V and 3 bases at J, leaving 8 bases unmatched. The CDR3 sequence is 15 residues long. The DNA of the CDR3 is TGTGCCAGCAGCCTCGGGCTAGCGGACTACAATGAGCAGTTCTTC. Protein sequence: CASSLGLADYNEQFF.

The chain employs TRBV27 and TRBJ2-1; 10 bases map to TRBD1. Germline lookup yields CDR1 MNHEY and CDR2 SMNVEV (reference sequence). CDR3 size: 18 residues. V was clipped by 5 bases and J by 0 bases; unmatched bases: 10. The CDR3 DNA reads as TGTGCCAGCAGTCTGACAGGGGGCTCGACAAGCTCCTACAATGAGCAGTTCTTC. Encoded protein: CASSLTGGSTSSYNEQFF.

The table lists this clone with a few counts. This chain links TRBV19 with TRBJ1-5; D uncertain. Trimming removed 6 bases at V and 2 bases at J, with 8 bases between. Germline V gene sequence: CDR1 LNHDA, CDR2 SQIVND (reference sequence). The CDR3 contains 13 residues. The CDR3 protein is CASRNIGNQPQHF. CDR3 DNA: TGTGCCAGTAGGAACATTGGCAATCAGCCCCAGCATTTT.

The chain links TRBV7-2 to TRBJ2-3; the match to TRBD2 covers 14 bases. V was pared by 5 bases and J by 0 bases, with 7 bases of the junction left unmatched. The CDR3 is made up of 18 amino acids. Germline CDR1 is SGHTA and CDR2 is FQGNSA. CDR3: CASSPRLAGGPSTDTQYF. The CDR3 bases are TGTGCCAGCAGCCCCCGACTAGCGGGAGGGCCGAGCACAGATACGCAGTATTTT.

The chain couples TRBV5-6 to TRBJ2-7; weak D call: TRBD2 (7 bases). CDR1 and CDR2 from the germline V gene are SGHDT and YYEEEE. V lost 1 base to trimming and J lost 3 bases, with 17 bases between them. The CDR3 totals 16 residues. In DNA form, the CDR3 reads TGTGCCAGCAGCTTGTGGGGGGGGGCCAGGAACTACGAGCAGTACTTC. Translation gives CASSLWGGARNYEQYF.

CDR3 loop: CSVTGHYLDEQYF. CDR3 coding DNA: TGCAGCGTTACGGGACATTACTTGGACGAGCAGTACTTC. This rearrangement joins TRBV29-1 to TRBJ2-5, with D possibly matching TRBD1 (6 bases). With the DNA end fitting TRBJ2-7 better, the J assignment may be wrong. CDR3 length equals 13 residues. Germline CDR1 is SQVTM and CDR2 is ANQGSEA.

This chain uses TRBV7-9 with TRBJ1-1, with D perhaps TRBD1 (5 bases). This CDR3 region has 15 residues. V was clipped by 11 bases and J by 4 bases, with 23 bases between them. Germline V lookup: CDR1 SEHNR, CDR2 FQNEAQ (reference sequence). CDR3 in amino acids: CALIRDAVGSTEAFF. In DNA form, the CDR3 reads TGTGCCCTCATCCGGGACGCCGTCGGGAGCACTGAAGCTTTCTTT.

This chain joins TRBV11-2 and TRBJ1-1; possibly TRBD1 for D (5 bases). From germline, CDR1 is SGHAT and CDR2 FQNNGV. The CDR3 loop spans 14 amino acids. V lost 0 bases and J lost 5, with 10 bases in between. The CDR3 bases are TGTGCCAGCAGCTTAGATCAGGGTCGGACTGAAGCTTTCTTT. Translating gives CASSLDQGRTEAFF.

The DNA of the CDR3 is TGTGCCAGCAGCTTTTCAGGGATCAACGAGCAGTACTTC. It is translated as CASSFSGINEQYF. The chain uses TRBV5-5 and TRBJ2-7, with D maybe TRBD1 (5 bases). Deletions cut 2 bases from V and 5 bases from J, with 11 bases between. The V gene's germline CDR1 is SGHKS and CDR2 YYEKEE (reference sequence). The CDR3 is made up of 13 amino acids.

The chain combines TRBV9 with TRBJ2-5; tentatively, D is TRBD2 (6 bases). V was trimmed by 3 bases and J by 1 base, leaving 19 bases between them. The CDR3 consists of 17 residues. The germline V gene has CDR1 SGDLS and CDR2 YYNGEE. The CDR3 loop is CASSAAKAGKAQETQYF. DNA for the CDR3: TGTGCCAGCAGCGCAGCGAAAGCGGGCAAAGCCCAAGAGACCCAGTACTTC.

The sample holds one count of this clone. Here the CDR3 reads CAIKPNLTTDTQYF. CDR3 DNA: TGTGCCATCAAACCGAACTTAACCACAGATACGCAGTATTTT. The chain employs TRBV10-3 and TRBJ2-3; no reliable D call. Trimming stripped 7 bases from V and 2 bases from J, with 13 bases between. CDR3 length: 14 residues. Germline V gene sequence: CDR1 ENHRY, CDR2 SYGVKD.

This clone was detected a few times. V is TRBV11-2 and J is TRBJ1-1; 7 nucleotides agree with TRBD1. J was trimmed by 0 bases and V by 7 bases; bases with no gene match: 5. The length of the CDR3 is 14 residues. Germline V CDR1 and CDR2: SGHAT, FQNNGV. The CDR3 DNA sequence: TGTGCCAGCAATGACAGGGTGATGAACACTGAAGCTTTCTTT. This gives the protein CASNDRVMNTEAFF.

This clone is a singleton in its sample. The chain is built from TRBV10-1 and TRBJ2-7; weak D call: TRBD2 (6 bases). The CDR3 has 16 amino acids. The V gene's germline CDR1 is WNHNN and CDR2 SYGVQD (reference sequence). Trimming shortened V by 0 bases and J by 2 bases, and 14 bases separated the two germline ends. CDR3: CASSESIGRPPYEQYF. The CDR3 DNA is TGCGCCAGCAGTGAGTCGATCGGGAGACCCCCCTACGAGCAGTACTTC.

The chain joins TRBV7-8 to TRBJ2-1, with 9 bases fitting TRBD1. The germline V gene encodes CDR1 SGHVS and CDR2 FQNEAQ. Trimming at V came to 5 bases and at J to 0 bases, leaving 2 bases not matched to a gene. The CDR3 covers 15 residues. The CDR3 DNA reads TGTGCCAGCAGCGCGACAGGGGGCTCCTACAATGAGCAGTTCTTC. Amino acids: CASSATGGSYNEQFF.

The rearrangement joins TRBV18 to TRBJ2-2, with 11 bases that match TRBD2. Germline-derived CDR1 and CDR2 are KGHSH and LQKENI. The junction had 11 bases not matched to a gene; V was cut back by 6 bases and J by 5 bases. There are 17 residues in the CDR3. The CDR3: CASSQSQLAGGTGELFF. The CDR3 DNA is TGTGCCAGCTCGCAGTCCCAGCTAGCGGGAGGAACCGGGGAGCTGTTTTTT.

In DNA form, the CDR3 reads TGTGCCAGCAGCCCGGGACAGTCCTATGGCTACACCTTC. Translation gives CASSPGQSYGYTF. V usage is TRBV5-6 and J usage is TRBJ1-2; the match to TRBD1 covers 7 bases. Trimming took 4 bases from V and 4 from J; bases not matched to a gene: 4. Germline loops: CDR1 SGHDT, CDR2 YYEEEE. The CDR3 length is 13 residues.